This T cell receptor (beta chain) is drawn from a study of blood T cell repertoires in COVID-19. Participants were aged roughly 18 to 89 years from roughly 26 US areas. The germline V gene encodes CDR1 MNHEY and CDR2 SVGEGT. The CDR3 is 13 amino acids. The germline V and J ends were trimmed by 4 bases and 7 bases, with 10 bases remaining between them. Sequencing was performed with immunoSEQ multiplex PCR; in TCRdb, only in-frame clones are kept and a portion is missing. The sample holds some 250,000 clones, around 90% seen once. The source of this sequence is a human donor in a cohort exposed to, infected with or recovered from COVID-19 (not recorded which). The donor label of this sample is uncertain. The chain is built from TRBV6-2 or TRBV6-3 and TRBJ2-2, with a possible D match to TRBD2 (5 bases). The sample was PBMCs or T cells enriched from blood (not recorded which). In DNA, the CDR3 is TGTGCCAGCAGTTTGGAGGTTCTCGGGGAGCTGTTTTTT. Amino acid sequence: CASSLEVLGELFF.